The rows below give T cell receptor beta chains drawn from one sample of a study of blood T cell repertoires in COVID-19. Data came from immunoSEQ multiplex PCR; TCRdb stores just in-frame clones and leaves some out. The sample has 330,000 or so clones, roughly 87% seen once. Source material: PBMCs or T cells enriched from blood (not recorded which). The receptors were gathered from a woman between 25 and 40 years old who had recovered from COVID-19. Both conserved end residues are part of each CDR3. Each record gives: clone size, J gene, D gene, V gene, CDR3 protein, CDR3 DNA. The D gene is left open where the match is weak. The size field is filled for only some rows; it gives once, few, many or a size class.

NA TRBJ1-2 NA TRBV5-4 CASSTDQTGGYTF TGTGCCAGCAGTACTGACCAAACGGGAGGCTACACCTTC
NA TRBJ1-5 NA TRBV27 CASRSGYSNQPQHF TGTGCCAGCAGATCAGGGTATAGCAATCAGCCCCAGCATTTT
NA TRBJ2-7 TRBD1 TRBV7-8 CASSLGDRGSSYEQYF TGTGCCAGCAGTTTGGGGGACAGGGGGTCCTCCTACGAGCAGTACTTC
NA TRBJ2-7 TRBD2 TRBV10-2 CASSLAGGGEQYF TGCGCCAGCAGTTTAGCGGGGGGTGGAGAGCAGTACTTC
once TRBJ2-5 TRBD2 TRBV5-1 CASSLLSGGPEETQYF TGCGCCAGCAGCTTGTTGTCGGGGGGGCCGGAGGAGACCCAGTACTTC
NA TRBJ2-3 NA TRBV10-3 CAIRDNWGTDTQYF TGTGCCATCAGAGACAATTGGGGCACAGATACGCAGTATTTT
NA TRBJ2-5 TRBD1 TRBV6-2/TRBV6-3 CASTPGGSGQETQYF TGTGCCAGCACCCCAGGGGGCAGCGGCCAAGAGACCCAGTACTTC
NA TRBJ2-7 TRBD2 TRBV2 CASSVGASGGEQYF TGTGCCAGCAGTGTGGGAGCTAGCGGGGGCGAGCAGTACTTC
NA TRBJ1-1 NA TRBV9 CASSAQEGGTEAFF TGTGCCAGCAGCGCACAAGAAGGCGGAACTGAAGCTTTCTTT
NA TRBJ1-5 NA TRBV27 CASRPMGGLHQPQHF TGTGCCAGCAGGCCCATGGGAGGGCTGCATCAGCCCCAGCATTTT
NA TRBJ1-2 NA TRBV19 CARQNYGYTF TGTGCCAGACAGAACTATGGCTACACCTTC
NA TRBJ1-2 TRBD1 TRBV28 CASSWGQGGGYTF TGTGCCAGCAGTTGGGGACAGGGGGGCGGCTACACCTTC
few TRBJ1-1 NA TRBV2 CASSEIEGITEAFF TGTGCCAGCAGTGAAATCGAGGGAATCACTGAAGCTTTCTTT
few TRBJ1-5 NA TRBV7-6 CASSLFSGVNQPQHF TGTGCCAGCAGCTTATTTTCGGGGGTCAATCAGCCCCAGCATTTT
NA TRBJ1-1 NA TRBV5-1 CASSGGQMNTEAFF TGCGCCAGCAGCGGGGGACAAATGAACACTGAAGCTTTCTTT
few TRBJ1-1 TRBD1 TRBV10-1 CASKHSRGYTEAFF TGCGCCAGCAAACACTCCAGGGGGTACACTGAAGCTTTCTTT
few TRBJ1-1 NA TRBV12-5 CASAPGGSYTEAFF TGTGCTAGTGCCCCGGGTGGTTCGTACACTGAAGCTTTCTTT
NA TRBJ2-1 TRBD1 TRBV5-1 CASSPGTGVYNEQFF TGCGCCAGCAGCCCCGGGACAGGGGTCTACAATGAGCAGTTCTTC
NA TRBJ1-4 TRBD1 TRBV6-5 CASSLDNRGNEKLFF TGTGCCAGCAGTTTGGATAACAGGGGGAATGAAAAACTGTTTTTT
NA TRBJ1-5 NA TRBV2 CASSEALQGRGQPQHF TGTGCCAGCAGTGAAGCGCTTCAGGGGCGCGGACAGCCCCAGCATTTT
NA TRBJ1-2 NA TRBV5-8 CASSLRGYTF TGTGCCAGCAGCTTGCGTGGCTACACCTTC
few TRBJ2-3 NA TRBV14 CASSLNRQGGADTQYF TGTGCCAGCAGCCTCAACCGACAGGGAGGTGCAGATACGCAGTATTTT